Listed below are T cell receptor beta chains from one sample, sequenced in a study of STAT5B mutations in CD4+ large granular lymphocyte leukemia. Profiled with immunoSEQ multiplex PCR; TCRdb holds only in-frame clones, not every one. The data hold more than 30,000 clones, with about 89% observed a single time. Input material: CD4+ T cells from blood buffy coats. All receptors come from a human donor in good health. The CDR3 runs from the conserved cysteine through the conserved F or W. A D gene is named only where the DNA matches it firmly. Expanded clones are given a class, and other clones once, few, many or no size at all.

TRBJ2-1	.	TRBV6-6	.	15	CASSYSNDAYNEQFF	TGTGCCAGCAGTTACTCGAATGACGCATACAATGAGCAGTTCTTC
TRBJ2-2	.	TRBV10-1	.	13	CASRQGSTGELFF	TGCGCCAGCAGACAGGGTTCGACCGGGGAGCTGTTTTTT
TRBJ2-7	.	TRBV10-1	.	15	CASSNDRPPAYEQYF	TGCGCCAGCAGCAACGACCGACCCCCGGCATACGAGCAGTACTTC
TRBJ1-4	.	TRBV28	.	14	CASSPSGPNEKLFF	TGTGCCAGCAGTCCATCCGGGCCAAATGAAAAACTGTTTTTT
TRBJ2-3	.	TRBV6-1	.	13	CASSEMDLDTQYF	TGTGCCAGCAGTGAAATGGACTTAGATACGCAGTATTTT
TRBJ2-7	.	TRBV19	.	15	CASSIDGRTWDEQYF	TGTGCCAGTAGTATAGATGGGCGGACATGGGACGAGCAGTACTTC
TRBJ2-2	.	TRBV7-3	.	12	CASSSKPGELFF	TGTGCCAGCAGCTCGAAACCCGGGGAGCTGTTTTTT
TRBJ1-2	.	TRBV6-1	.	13	CASSVQGDYGYTF	TGTGCCAGCAGTGTACAGGGCGACTATGGCTACACCTTC
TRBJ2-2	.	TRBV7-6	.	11	CAAQDTGELFF	TGTGCTGCACAGGACACCGGGGAGCTGTTTTTT
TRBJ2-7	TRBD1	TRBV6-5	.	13	CASRRDRDHEQYF	TGTGCCAGCCGACGGGACAGGGACCACGAGCAGTACTTC
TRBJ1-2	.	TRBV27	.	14	CASRPDGTLSRYTF	TGTGCCAGCAGGCCCGACGGCACCCTGTCGCGCTACACCTTC
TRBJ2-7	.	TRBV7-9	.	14	CASSPDYPLHEQYF	TGTGCCAGCAGCCCCGACTATCCCCTCCACGAGCAGTACTTC
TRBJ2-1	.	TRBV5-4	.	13	CASSLQGYNEQFF	TGTGCCAGCAGCTTGCAGGGCTACAATGAGCAGTTCTTC
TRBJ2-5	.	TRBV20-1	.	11	CSATQGETQYF	TGCAGTGCTACTCAGGGGGAGACCCAGTACTTC
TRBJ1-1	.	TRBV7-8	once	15	CASSLASPGTVEAFF	TGTGCCAGCAGCTTAGCCTCTCCCGGGACGGTTGAAGCTTTCTTT
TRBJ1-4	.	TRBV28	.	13	CASSVGGDEKLFF	TGTGCCAGCAGTGTAGGAGGGGATGAAAAACTGTTTTTT
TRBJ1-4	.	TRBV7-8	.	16	CASSGHQPSTNEKLFF	TGTGCCAGCAGCGGACACCAGCCCTCCACTAATGAAAAACTGTTTTTT
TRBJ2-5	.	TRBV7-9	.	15	CASSLKTRLEETQYF	TGTGCCAGCAGCCTGAAGACTAGATTAGAAGAGACCCAGTACTTC
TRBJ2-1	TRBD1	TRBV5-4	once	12	CASSGQGNEQFF	TGTGCCAGCAGCGGACAGGGAAATGAGCAGTTCTTC